A single sample is the source of the 14 T cell receptor beta chains below, sequenced in a study of OX40 agonist ivuxolimab in advanced cancers. Data came from immunoSEQ multiplex PCR; TCRdb stores just in-frame clones and leaves some out. The repertoire includes 70,000 to 80,000 clones, approximately 90% of them detected once, and roughly 1.3% sits in the top ten. The sample in question was CD4+ or CD8+ T cells sorted from blood, obtained in a trial of the OX40 agonist ivuxolimab. These receptors came from an adult with an advanced solid tumor such as melanoma, head and neck, liver or kidney cancer.

The chain combines TRBV19 with TRBJ1-3; D call uncertain. CDR3 size: 15 residues. The germline V and J ends were trimmed by 6 bases and 0 bases, with 12 bases remaining between them. CDR1 LNHDA and CDR2 SQIVND come from the germline V gene (reference sequence). CDR3 coding DNA: TGTGCCAGTAGCCCCGCATGGAGCTCTGGAAACACCATATATTTT. Protein sequence: CASSPAWSSGNTIYF.

The genes are TRBV10-3 and TRBJ2-3; D is ambiguous. Trimming took off 6 bases at V and 3 bases at J, with 13 bases between the two ends. This CDR3 has 14 amino acids. The V gene's germline CDR1 is ENHRY and CDR2 SYGVKD. CDR3 coding DNA: TGTGCCATCAGCGAGAAAAGGTTTACAGATACGCAGTATTTT. This sequence encodes CAISEKRFTDTQYF.

This clone was counted only a few times. The genes are TRBV28 and TRBJ1-2; the D is unclear. This CDR3 has 13 residues. The V gene's germline CDR1 is MDHEN and CDR2 SYDVKM. V was clipped by 5 bases and J by 7 bases, with 14 bases between them. This chain's CDR3 is CASSPTTFSGYTF. In nucleotides, the CDR3 is TGTGCCAGCAGTCCGACGACTTTCTCTGGCTACACCTTC.

The CDR3 region has the DNA TGCGCCAGCAGCCCCGAGCGGGAATACGAGCAGTACTTC. Its translation is CASSPEREYEQYF. The gene calls are TRBV5-1 and TRBJ2-7; 7 nucleotides align to TRBD2. This CDR3 comprises 13 residues. Germline CDR1 reads SGHRS; CDR2 reads YFSETQ. V dropped 4 bases and J dropped 4; count of bases not matched to a gene: 5. Full variable domain (outside the CDR3, taken from reference TRBV5-1 and TRBJ2-7): KAGVTQTPRYLIKTRGQQVTLSCSPISGHRSVSWYQQTPGQGLQFLFEYFSETQRNKGNFPGRFSGRQFSNSRSEMNVSTLELGDSALYLCASSPEREYEQYFGPGTRLTVT.

This chain joins TRBV5-1 and TRBJ1-1; TRBD1 matches at 8 bases. The CDR3 sequence is 14 residues long. Germline CDR1 is SGHRS and CDR2 is YFSETQ. V lost 4 bases to trimming and J lost 1 base; unmatched junction nucleotides: 3. CDR3 coding DNA: TGCGCCAGCAGCCCCGACAGGGGGAACACTGAAGCTTTCTTT. This codes for CASSPDRGNTEAFF.

The chain is built from TRBV9 and TRBJ1-2; D is ambiguous. The CDR3 runs 15 residues. V was cut by 4 bases and J by 6 bases, with 19 bases left in between. Germline lookup yields CDR1 SGDLS and CDR2 YYNGEE. As DNA, the CDR3 is TGTGCCAGCAGCTCCCCATTTTCTCAGGTGGATGGCTACACCTTC. The encoded protein is CASSSPFSQVDGYTF.

This chain connects TRBV2 to TRBJ2-1; 12 bases fit TRBD2. CDR3 length: 14 residues. The trim removed 6 bases at V and 4 bases at J, leaving 1 base unmatched. CDR1 and CDR2 from the germline V gene are SNHLY and FYNNEI. In nucleotides, the CDR3 is TGTGCCAGCAGCCTAGCGGGGGGGTACAATGAGCAGTTCTTC. Protein: CASSLAGGYNEQFF.

The chain uses TRBV5-4 and TRBJ1-4, with 7 bases that match TRBD1. J gave up 0 bases and V 10 bases, and 6 bases lay outside the gene matches. From germline, CDR1 is SGHNT and CDR2 YYREEE (reference sequence). The CDR3 runs 14 residues. CDR3 sequence: CAFQQGPTNEKLFF. The CDR3 DNA sequence: TGTGCCTTCCAACAGGGGCCAACTAATGAAAAACTGTTTTTT.

V and J are TRBV2 and TRBJ2-5; possible D gene TRBD2, 6 bases. Germline assignment: CDR1 SNHLY and CDR2 FYNNEI. The CDR3 covers 14 residues. V lost 3 bases to trimming and J lost 5 bases, with 13 bases between them. CDR3: CASSDAGREETQYF. In DNA form, the CDR3 reads TGTGCCAGCAGTGATGCGGGAAGGGAGGAGACCCAGTACTTC.

The table lists this clone with a count of one. The V call is TRBV4-2, the J call TRBJ2-4; D possibly corresponds to TRBD1 (7 bases). There are 14 residues in the CDR3. Trimming took 0 bases from V and 9 from J, leaving 12 bases between them. Germline V gives CDR1 LGHNA, CDR2 YNFKEQ. The CDR3 protein is CASSQDRGAPIQYF. CDR3 bases: TGTGCCAGCAGCCAAGACAGGGGGGCCCCCATTCAGTACTTC.

The chain couples TRBV2 to TRBJ1-4; 7 nucleotides agree with TRBD1. CDR1 SNHLY and CDR2 FYNNEI come from the germline V gene. Trimming at V came to 7 bases and at J to 0 bases, leaving 8 bases not matched to a gene. The CDR3 has 16 residues. The CDR3 DNA is TGTGCCAGCATGGGGTTCGACAGGGCAACTAATGAAAAACTGTTTTTT. Translated, it gives CASMGFDRATNEKLFF.

The chain employs TRBV5-1 and TRBJ2-7; 8 bases are shared with TRBD1. The V gene's germline CDR1 is SGHRS and CDR2 YFSETQ. J lost 5 bases, V lost 4 bases, and 11 bases had no gene match. This CDR3 is 15 amino acids long. CDR3 in DNA: TGCGCCAGCAGCCTCCCCGGACAGGGTAGAAACGAGCAGTACTTC. Amino acid sequence: CASSLPGQGRNEQYF.

The chain recombines TRBV2 with TRBJ2-3, with 8 bases aligning to TRBD1. CDR3 length: 15 amino acids. Germline V gene sequence: CDR1 SNHLY, CDR2 FYNNEI. The junction had 8 bases not matched to a gene; V was cut back by 4 bases and J by 5 bases. This CDR3 reads CASSAARGRVDTQYF. CDR3 nucleotides: TGTGCCAGCAGTGCGGCCAGGGGGCGGGTAGATACGCAGTATTTT.

This chain uses TRBV30 with TRBJ1-1; no clear D gene. The CDR3 runs to 11 residues. Looked up from germline, CDR1 is GTSNPN and CDR2 is SVGIG (reference sequence). V was pared by 7 bases and J by 1 base, with 7 bases between. The CDR3 DNA follows: TGTGCCTCTAGGCCGAACACTGAAGCTTTCTTT. Protein product: CASRPNTEAFF.